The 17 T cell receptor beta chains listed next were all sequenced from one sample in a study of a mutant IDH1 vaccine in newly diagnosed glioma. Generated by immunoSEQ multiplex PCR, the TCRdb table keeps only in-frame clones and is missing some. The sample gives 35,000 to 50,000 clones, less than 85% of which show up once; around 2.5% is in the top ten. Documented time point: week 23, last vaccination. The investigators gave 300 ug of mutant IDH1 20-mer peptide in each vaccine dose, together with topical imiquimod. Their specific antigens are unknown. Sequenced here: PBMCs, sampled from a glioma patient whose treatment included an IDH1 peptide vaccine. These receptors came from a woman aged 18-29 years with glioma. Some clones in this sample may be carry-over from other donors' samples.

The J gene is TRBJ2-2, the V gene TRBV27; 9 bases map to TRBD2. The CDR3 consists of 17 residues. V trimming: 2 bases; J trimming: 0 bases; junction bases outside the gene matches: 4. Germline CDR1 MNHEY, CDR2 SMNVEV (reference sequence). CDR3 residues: CASSLRLAGPNTGELFF. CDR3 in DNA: TGTGCCAGCAGTTTAAGGCTAGCGGGACCGAACACCGGGGAGCTGTTTTTT.

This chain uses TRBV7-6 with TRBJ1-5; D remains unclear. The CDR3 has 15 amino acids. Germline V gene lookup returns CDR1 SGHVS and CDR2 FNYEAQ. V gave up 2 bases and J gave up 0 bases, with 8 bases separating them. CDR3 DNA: TGTGCCAGCAGCTTACTCATTACTAGCAATCAGCCCCAGCATTTT. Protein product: CASSLLITSNQPQHF.

Here the CDR3 reads CASSIPGQDTGELFF. The CDR3 DNA sequence: TGTGCCAGTAGTATACCGGGACAGGACACCGGGGAGCTGTTTTTT. The chain couples TRBV19 to TRBJ2-2, with 8 bases matching TRBD1. The CDR3 covers 15 residues. Trimming took 2 bases from V and 3 from J; bases not matched to a gene: 2. The germline gives CDR1 LNHDA, CDR2 SQIVND (reference sequence).

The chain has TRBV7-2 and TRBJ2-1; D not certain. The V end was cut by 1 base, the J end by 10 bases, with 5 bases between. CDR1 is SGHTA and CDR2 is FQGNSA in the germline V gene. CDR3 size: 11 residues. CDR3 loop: CASSLVQEQFF. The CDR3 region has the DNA TGTGCCAGCAGCTTAGTTCAAGAGCAGTTCTTC.

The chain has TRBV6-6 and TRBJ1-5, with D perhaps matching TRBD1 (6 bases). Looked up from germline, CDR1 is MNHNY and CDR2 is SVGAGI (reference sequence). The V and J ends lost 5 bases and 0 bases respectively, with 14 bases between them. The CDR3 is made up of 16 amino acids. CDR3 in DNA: TGTGCCAGCAGTCGAGGACAGTTGAATAGCAATCAGCCCCAGCATTTT. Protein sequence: CASSRGQLNSNQPQHF.

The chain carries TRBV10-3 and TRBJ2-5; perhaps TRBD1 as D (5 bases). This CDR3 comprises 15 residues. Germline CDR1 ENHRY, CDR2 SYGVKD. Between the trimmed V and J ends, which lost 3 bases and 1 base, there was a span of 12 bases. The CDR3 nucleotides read TGTGCCATCAGTGAACTAAGGGGCCTCCAAGAGACCCAGTACTTC. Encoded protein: CAISELRGLQETQYF.

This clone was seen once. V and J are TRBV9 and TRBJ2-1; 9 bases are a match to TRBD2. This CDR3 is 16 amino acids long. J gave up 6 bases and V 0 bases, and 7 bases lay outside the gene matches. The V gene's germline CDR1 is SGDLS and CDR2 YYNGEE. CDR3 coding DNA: TGTGCCAGCAGCGTAGACCCGGGACTAGCCACCAATGAGCAGTTCTTC. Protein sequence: CASSVDPGLATNEQFF.

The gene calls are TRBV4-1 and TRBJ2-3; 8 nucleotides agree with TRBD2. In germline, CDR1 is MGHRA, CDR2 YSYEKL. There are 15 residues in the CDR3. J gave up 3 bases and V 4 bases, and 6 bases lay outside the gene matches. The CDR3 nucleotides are TGCGCCAGCAGCCGGACTAGCCTTGCTACAGATACGCAGTATTTT. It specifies CASSRTSLATDTQYF.

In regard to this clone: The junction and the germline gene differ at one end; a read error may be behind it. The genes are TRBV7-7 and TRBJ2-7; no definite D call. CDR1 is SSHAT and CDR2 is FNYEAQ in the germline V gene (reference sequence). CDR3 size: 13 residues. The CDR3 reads CASSPGPHYEQYF. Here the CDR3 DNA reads TGTGCTAGCAGCCCGGGTCCCCACTACGAGCAGTACTTC.

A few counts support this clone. The DNA of the CDR3 is TGCGGGGGGGGAGGGAGAGCTAATGAAAAACTGTTTTTT. Translation gives CGGGGRANEKLFF. The rearrangement links TRBV29-1 to TRBJ1-4; D might be TRBD1 (5 bases). The CDR3 has 13 amino acids. Per germline, CDR1 SQVTM and CDR2 ANQGSEA. The variable domain in full, with the rest retrieved from reference TRBV29-1 and TRBJ1-4, is SAVISQKPSRDICQRGTSLTIQCQVDSQVTMMFWYRQQPGQSLTLIATANQGSEATYESGFVIDKFPISRPNLTFSTLTVSNMSPEDSSIYLCGGGGRANEKLFFGSGTQLSVL.

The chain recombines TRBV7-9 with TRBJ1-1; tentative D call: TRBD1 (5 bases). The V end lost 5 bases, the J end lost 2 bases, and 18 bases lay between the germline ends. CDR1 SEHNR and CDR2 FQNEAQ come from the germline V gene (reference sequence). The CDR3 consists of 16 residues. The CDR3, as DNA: TGTGCCAGCAGCCGCAGCGGGGGGAGGCCCAACACTGAAGCTTTCTTT. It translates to CASSRSGGRPNTEAFF.

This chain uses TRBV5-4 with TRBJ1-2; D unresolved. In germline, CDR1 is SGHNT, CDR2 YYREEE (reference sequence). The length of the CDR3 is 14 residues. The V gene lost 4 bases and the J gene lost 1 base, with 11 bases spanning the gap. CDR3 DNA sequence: TGTGCCAGCAGCCTGTACGGGATTAACTATGGCTACACCTTC. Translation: CASSLYGINYGYTF. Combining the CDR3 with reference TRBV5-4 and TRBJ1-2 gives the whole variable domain ETGVTQSPTHLIKTRGQQVTLRCSSQSGHNTVSWYQQALGQGPQFIFQYYREEENGRGNFPPRFSGLQFPNYSSELNVNALELDDSALYLCASSLYGINYGYTFGSGTRLTVV.

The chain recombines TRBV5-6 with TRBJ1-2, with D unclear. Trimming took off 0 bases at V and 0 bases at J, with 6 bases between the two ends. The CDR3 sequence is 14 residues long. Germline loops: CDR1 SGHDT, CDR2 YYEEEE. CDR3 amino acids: CASSLVRANYGYTF. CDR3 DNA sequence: TGTGCCAGCAGCTTGGTCAGAGCTAACTATGGCTACACCTTC.

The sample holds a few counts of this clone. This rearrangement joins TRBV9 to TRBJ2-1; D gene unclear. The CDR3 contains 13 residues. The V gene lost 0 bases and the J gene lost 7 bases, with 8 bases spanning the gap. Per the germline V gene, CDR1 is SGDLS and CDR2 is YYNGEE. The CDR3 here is CASSVALGNEQFF. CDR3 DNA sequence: TGTGCCAGCAGCGTAGCGCTAGGGAATGAGCAGTTCTTC.

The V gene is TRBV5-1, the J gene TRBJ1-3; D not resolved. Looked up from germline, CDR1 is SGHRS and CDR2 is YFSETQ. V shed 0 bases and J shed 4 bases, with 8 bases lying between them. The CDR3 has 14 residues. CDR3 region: CASSLAPNGNTIYF. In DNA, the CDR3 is TGCGCCAGCAGCTTGGCGCCTAACGGAAACACCATATATTTT.

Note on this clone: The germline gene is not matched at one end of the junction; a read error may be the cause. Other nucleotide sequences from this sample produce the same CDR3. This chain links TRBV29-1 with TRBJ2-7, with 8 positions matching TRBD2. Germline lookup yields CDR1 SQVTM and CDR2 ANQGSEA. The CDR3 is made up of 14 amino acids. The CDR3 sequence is CSVEAGGPAYEQYF. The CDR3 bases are TGCAGCGTTGAAGCGGGAGGGCCGGCCTACGAGCAGTACTTT.

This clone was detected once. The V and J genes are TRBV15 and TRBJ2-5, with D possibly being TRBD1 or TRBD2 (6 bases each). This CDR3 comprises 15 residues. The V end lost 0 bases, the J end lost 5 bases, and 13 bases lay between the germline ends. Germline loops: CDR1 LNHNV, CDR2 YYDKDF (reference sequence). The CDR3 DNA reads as TGTGCCACCAGCAGAGATAGGGGGGTGGGCGAGACCCAGTACTTC. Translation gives CATSRDRGVGETQYF.